The present TCR beta chain was sequenced within a study of OX40 agonist ivuxolimab in advanced cancers. Study context: Enrollees could have had prior anti-PD-1, anti-PD-L1 or anti-CTLA-4 therapy, which about 40% had received. Overall study findings and caveats: Expanded peripheral T cells had an undetermined antigen specificity.

Concerning this clone: Its antigen is as yet unknown.

This CDR3 contains 18 residues. CDR1 LNHDA and CDR2 SQIVND come from the germline V gene (reference sequence). Trimming cost V 2 bases and J 3 bases; bases outside gene matches: 16. The repertoire was sequenced with immunoSEQ multiplex PCR; TCRdb's copy has only in-frame clones and lacks some. The table records 65,000 to 95,000 clones, about nine tenths of them present only once. The rearrangement links TRBV19 to TRBJ2-7; 7 bases map to TRBD2. The receptor was derived from an adult with an advanced solid tumor such as melanoma, head and neck, liver or kidney cancer. The material sequenced was CD4+ or CD8+ T cells sorted from blood, taken in a trial of the OX40 agonist ivuxolimab. As DNA, the CDR3 is TGTGCCAGTAGTATAAGCGGGCTAGCGGAGGAGGTGAACTACGAGCAGTACTTC. The encoded protein is CASSISGLAEEVNYEQYF.